This T cell receptor (beta chain) was sequenced in a study of cytomegalovirus exposure and HLA in healthy donors. Amplification used 60 Vbeta primers and 13 Jbeta primers. TCRdb's copy holds only in-frame clones and misses some; the assay was immunoSEQ multiplex PCR. The profile shows roughly 190,000 clones, 79% of them singletons. V gave up 7 bases and J gave up 1 base, with 22 bases separating them. Germline-derived CDR1 and CDR2 are LNHDA and SQIVND (reference sequence). The CDR3 consists of 18 residues. The J gene is TRBJ2-2, the V gene TRBV19; tentative D call: TRBD1 (6 bases). Sequenced: PBMCs. The source of this sequence is a woman aged 18 to 35 in good health and CMV-seronegative. The CDR3 region has the DNA TGTGCCAGTACCATACAGGGTGTTGGGGCTGTGAACACCGGGGAGCTGTTTTTT. Its protein is CASTIQGVGAVNTGELFF.